The 17 T cell receptor beta chains given below trace back to one sample, sequenced in a study of monozygotic twins with inflammatory bowel disease. Reanalyzing the 5' RACE reads, TCRdb keeps one entry per CDR3 protein, without DNA. This table holds 330,000 or so distinct CDR3 sequences. Material for sequencing was blood. These receptors all come from a human donor with ulcerative colitis or Crohn's disease, or a healthy co-twin of an affected twin (not recorded which).

The chain carries TRBV24-1 and TRBJ2-7; TCRdb picks TRBD1, but there is no DNA to check that call. CDR1 and CDR2 from the germline V gene are KGHDR and SFDVKD. The CDR3 is 14 amino acids. CDR3 protein: CATSDYGQGDEQYF.

The rearrangement links TRBV28 to TRBJ2-7; TCRdb's assignment of TRBD1 cannot be checked, as there is no DNA. This CDR3 spans 15 amino acids. CDR1 and CDR2 (germline): MDHEN, SYDVKM. CDR3: CASSLVLGRRAEQYF.

The chain joins TRBV20-1 to TRBJ2-1; the TCRdb call, TRBD2, lacks DNA for checking. This CDR3 region has 14 residues. Germline V gene lookup returns CDR1 DFQATT and CDR2 SNEGSKA (reference sequence). CDR3: CSADSESSYNEQFF.

This chain uses TRBV4-3 with TRBJ2-1; TCRdb designates TRBD2, a call that cannot be tested without DNA. Germline CDR1 and CDR2: LGHNA and YSLEER. CDR3 length: 16 residues. CDR3 sequence: CASSQEKAGDYNEQFF.

The V gene is TRBV4-1, the J gene TRBJ2-7; TCRdb's D gene call, TRBD2, goes unchecked for lack of DNA. Germline values: CDR1 MGHRA, CDR2 YSYEKL. The CDR3 has 16 amino acids. The CDR3 here is CASSHRTSETRLEQYF.

The genes are TRBV29-1 and TRBJ2-1; TCRdb gives TRBD1 as the D gene, but with no DNA this cannot be confirmed. The CDR3 length is 12 residues. The V gene's germline CDR1 is SQVTM and CDR2 ANQGSEA. The CDR3 protein is CSVGTSGNEQFF.

V gene TRBV7-2 combines with J gene TRBJ1-1. The CDR3 runs to 16 residues. Germline V lookup: CDR1 SGHTA, CDR2 FQGNSA. CDR3 region: CASSQVSGNANTEAFF.

The chain uses TRBV3-1 and TRBJ2-5. Germline CDR1 LGHDT, CDR2 YNNKEL (reference sequence). This CDR3 has 12 amino acids. This CDR3 is CASSQASPTQYF.

The genes are TRBV12-3 or TRBV12-4 and TRBJ2-5; TCRdb's assignment of TRBD2 cannot be checked, as there is no DNA. The CDR3 covers 17 residues. CDR3 protein: CASSYHRTKTSQETQYF.

V is TRBV13 and J is TRBJ2-1; TCRdb calls TRBD1, which cannot be checked without DNA. CDR1 and CDR2 (germline): PRHDT, FYEKMQ (reference sequence). The CDR3 has 15 amino acids. CDR3 sequence: CASSLGLAGWDEQFF.

The chain is built from TRBV9 and TRBJ2-5; TCRdb calls TRBD1, which cannot be checked without DNA. This CDR3 spans 18 amino acids. Germline CDR1 and CDR2: SGDLS and YYNGEE. The CDR3 sequence is CASSSSSYGGYLQETQYF.

The rearrangement joins TRBV7-9 to TRBJ2-1; there is no DNA to check the TCRdb D call of TRBD2. CDR1 is SEHNR, CDR2 FQNEAQ, per germline (reference sequence). There are 15 residues in the CDR3. The CDR3 sequence: CASTASGRTYNEQFF. Using reference TRBV7-9 and TRBJ2-1 for the parts outside the CDR3, the full variable domain is DTGVSQNPRHKITKRGQNVTFRCDPISEHNRLYWYRQTLGQGPEFLTYFQNEAQLEKSRLLSDRFSAERPKGSFSTLEIQRTEQGDSAMYLCASTASGRTYNEQFFGPGTRLTVL.

The genes are TRBV27 and TRBJ2-4. The length of the CDR3 is 13 residues. Germline V CDR1 and CDR2: MNHEY, SMNVEV (reference sequence). The CDR3 protein is CASSSGGRNIQYF.

The chain carries TRBV20-1 and TRBJ1-6. Germline V gene sequence: CDR1 DFQATT, CDR2 SNEGSKA (reference sequence). This CDR3 region has 12 residues. The chain's CDR3 is CSARGSNSPLHF.

The chain recombines TRBV20-1 with TRBJ1-3; TCRdb's D gene call, TRBD1, goes unchecked for lack of DNA. The CDR3 consists of 14 residues. CDR1 and CDR2 from the germline V gene are DFQATT and SNEGSKA (reference sequence). CDR3 residues: CSATDRVSGNTIYF.

The genes are TRBV10-3 and TRBJ2-3; there is no DNA to check the TCRdb D call of TRBD2. The CDR3 runs to 15 residues. CDR1 and CDR2 from the germline V gene are ENHRY and SYGVKD. CDR3 amino acids: CALRSGGAITDTQYF.

The rearrangement uses TRBV12-3 or TRBV12-4 and TRBJ1-1; TCRdb returns TRBD1, unconfirmable since there is no DNA. The CDR3 loop spans 15 amino acids. The CDR3 region is CASSLEGGADTEAFF.